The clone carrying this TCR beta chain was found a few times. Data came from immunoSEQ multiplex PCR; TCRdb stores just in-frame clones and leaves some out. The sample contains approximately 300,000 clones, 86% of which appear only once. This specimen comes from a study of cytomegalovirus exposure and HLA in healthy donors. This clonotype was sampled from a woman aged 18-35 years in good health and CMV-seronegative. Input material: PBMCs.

DNA for the CDR3: TGTGCCAGCTCACCACGCCAGGGGGAAGGGGGCTACACCTTC. Its translation is CASSPRQGEGGYTF. This chain uses TRBV18 with TRBJ1-2; 7 positions match TRBD1. J lost 8 bases, V lost 1 base, and 7 bases had no gene match. Germline CDR1 reads KGHSH; CDR2 reads LQKENI. The CDR3 consists of 14 residues.